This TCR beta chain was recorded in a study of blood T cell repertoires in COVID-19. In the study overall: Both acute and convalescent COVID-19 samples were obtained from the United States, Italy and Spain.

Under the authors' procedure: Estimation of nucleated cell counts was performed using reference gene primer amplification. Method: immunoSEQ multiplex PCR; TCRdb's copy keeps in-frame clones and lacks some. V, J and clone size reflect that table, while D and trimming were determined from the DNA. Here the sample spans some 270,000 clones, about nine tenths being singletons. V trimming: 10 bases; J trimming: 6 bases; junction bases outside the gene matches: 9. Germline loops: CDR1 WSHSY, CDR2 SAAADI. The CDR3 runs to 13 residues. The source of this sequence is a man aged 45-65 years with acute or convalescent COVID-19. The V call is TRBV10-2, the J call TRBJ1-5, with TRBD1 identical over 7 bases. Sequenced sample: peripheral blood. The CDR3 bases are TGCGCCACCACCAGGGGGTCTGGTCAGCCCCAGCATTTT. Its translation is CATTRGSGQPQHF.